Each of the 11 T cell receptor beta chains below was sequenced from the same sample in a study of identical twins. TCRdb passed the 5' RACE reads through MiXCR, listing each CDR3 protein once. Among more than 1.5 million distinct CDR3 sequences listed, 32% were seen once. The specimen was cord blood. The receptor source for this set is a newborn girl in good health.

The chain has TRBV20-1 and TRBJ2-1, with TRBD2 as a possible D gene (5 bases). The V end lost 3 bases, the J end lost 3 bases, and 15 bases lay between the germline ends. The CDR3 length is 15 residues. CDR1 and CDR2 from the germline V gene are DFQATT and SNEGSKA (reference sequence). CDR3 sequence reads: CSARWPGTHYNEQFF. As DNA, the CDR3 is TGCAGTGCTAGGTGGCCGGGAACCCACTACAATGAGCAGTTCTTC.

The rearrangement links TRBV3-1 to TRBJ2-3; D is perhaps TRBD2 (7 bases). CDR1 is LGHDT, CDR2 YNNKEL, per germline (reference sequence). The CDR3 is 16 amino acids. V was cut by 0 bases and J by 6 bases, with 16 bases left in between. The CDR3: CASSQDWGGAGDTQYF. Written as DNA, the CDR3 is TGTGCCAGCAGCCAAGACTGGGGGGGGGCTGGGGATACGCAGTATTTT.

This clonotype was recorded a few times. V gene TRBV12-3 or TRBV12-4 combines with J gene TRBJ2-5; weak D call: TRBD1 (6 bases). Trimming removed 5 bases from V and 1 base from J, with 11 bases in between. The CDR3 totals 14 residues. The CDR3, as DNA: TGTGCCAGCAGTCCTGGGACAACCCAAGAGACCCAGTACTTC. Translation: CASSPGTTQETQYF.

At least ten counts were recorded for this clonotype. The chain combines TRBV5-1 with TRBJ2-3; D gene ambiguous. This CDR3 has 14 residues. CDR1 is SGHRS, CDR2 YFSETQ, per germline. Trimming took off 1 base at V and 0 bases at J, with 6 bases between the two ends. The CDR3 DNA reads as TGCGCCAGCAGCTTGACTTCTAGCACAGATACGCAGTATTTT. It encodes CASSLTSSTDTQYF.

The CDR3 nucleotides read TGCAGTGCTAGTAGACAGGGCTGGGTGAACACTGAAGCTTTCTTT. Translation: CSASRQGWVNTEAFF. This chain links TRBV20-1 with TRBJ1-1; 7 bases agree with TRBD1. This CDR3 is built from 15 residues. Germline lookup yields CDR1 DFQATT and CDR2 SNEGSKA (reference sequence). The ends lost 3 bases at V and 0 bases at J; junction bases unmatched: 7.

CDR3 sequence (DNA): TGCAGCGCCTGGGACGGCATTGGGAGGACTGAAGCTTTCTTT. Residues: CSAWDGIGRTEAFF. The chain combines TRBV29-1 with TRBJ1-1; a possible D gene is TRBD1 (5 bases). Germline lookup yields CDR1 SQVTM and CDR2 ANQGSEA. Between the trimmed V and J ends, which lost 7 bases and 5 bases, there was a span of 20 bases. The CDR3 is 14 amino acids.

With regard to this clonotype: One base away lies a much larger clone, so this may be a sequencing read error. The V gene is TRBV5-1, the J gene TRBJ2-4; D perhaps matches TRBD1 (5 bases). TRBJ2-7 explains the end of the DNA better; the J call may be wrong. Germline V CDR1 and CDR2: SGHRS, YFSETQ. This CDR3 has 14 amino acids. CDR3 sequence: CASSTGSQGYEQYF. DNA of the CDR3: TGCGCCAGCTCTACTGGAAGCCAGGGATACGAGCAGTACTTC.

The rearrangement joins TRBV28 to TRBJ1-6; D is perhaps TRBD1 (5 bases). The CDR3 is 18 residues long. Trimming cost V 7 bases and J 0 bases, with 19 bases left between them. Germline V lookup: CDR1 MDHEN, CDR2 SYDVKM. CDR3: CASKGGQGGSSYNSPLHF. The CDR3 bases are TGTGCCAGCAAGGGAGGGCAGGGTGGAAGCTCCTATAATTCACCCCTCCACTTT.

This chain uses TRBV7-2 with TRBJ2-4; the D gene is possibly TRBD1 (6 bases). V lost 0 bases and J 9 bases, leaving 15 bases between the germline ends. Germline CDR1 reads SGHTA; CDR2 reads FQGNSA. This CDR3 is 15 amino acids long. CDR3 in amino acids: CASSLAPNRAGIQYF. The DNA of the CDR3 is TGTGCCAGCAGCTTAGCGCCGAACAGGGCGGGCATTCAGTACTTC.

V gene TRBV12-3 or TRBV12-4 combines with J gene TRBJ2-2; 7 bases line up with TRBD2. The CDR3 consists of 16 residues. The J segment lost 5 bases and the V segment lost 5 bases, leaving 11 bases of the junction unmatched. The CDR3 DNA reads as TGTGCCAGCAGTCCAGATGGCGGGGGACGAACCGGGGAGCTGTTTTTT. Residues: CASSPDGGGRTGELFF.

CDR3 sequence (DNA): TGTGCCAGCTCGATTAGGGGACCCAAAAATTTACAGTTCTTC. Translating it yields CASSIRGPKNLQFF. V usage is TRBV6-4 and J usage is TRBJ2-1; the D call may be TRBD1 or TRBD2 (5 bases each). The CDR3 is 14 amino acids. Germline assignment: CDR1 MRHNA and CDR2 SNTAGT. V shed 8 bases and J shed 13 bases, with 24 bases lying between them.